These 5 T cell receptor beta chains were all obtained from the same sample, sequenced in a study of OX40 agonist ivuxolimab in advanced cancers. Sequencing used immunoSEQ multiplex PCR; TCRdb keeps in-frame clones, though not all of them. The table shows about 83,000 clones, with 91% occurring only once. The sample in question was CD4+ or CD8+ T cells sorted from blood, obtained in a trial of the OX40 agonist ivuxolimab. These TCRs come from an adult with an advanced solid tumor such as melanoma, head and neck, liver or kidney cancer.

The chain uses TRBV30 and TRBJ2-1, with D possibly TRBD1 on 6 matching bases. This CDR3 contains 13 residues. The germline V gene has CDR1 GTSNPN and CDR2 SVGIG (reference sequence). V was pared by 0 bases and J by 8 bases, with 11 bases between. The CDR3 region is CAWSVLRGDEQFF. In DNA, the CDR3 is TGTGCCTGGAGTGTACTCAGGGGAGATGAGCAGTTCTTC.

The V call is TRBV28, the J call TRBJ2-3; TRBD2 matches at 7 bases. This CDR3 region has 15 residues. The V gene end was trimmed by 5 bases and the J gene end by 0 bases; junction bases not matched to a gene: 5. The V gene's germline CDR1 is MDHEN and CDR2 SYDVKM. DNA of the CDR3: TGTGCCAGCAGTAACGGACTAGGTAGCACAGATACGCAGTATTTT. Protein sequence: CASSNGLGSTDTQYF.

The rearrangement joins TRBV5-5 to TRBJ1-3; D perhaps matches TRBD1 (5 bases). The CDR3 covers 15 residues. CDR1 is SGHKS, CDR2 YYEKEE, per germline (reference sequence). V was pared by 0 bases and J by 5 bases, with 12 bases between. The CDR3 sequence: CASSLAGGSRNTIYF. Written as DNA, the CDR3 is TGTGCCAGCAGCTTGGCCGGGGGGTCGCGAAACACCATATATTTT.

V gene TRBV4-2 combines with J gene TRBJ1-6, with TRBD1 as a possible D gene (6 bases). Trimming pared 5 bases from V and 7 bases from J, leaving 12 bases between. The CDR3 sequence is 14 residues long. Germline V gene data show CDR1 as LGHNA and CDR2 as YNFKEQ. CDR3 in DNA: TGTGCCAGCAGCAGCCGGGACACCAATTCACCCCTCCACTTT. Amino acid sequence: CASSSRDTNSPLHF.

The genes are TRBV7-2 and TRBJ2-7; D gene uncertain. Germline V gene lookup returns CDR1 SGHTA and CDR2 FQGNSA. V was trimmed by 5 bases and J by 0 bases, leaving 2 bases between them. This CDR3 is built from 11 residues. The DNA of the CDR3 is TGTGCCAGCAGCGTCTCCTACGAGCAGTACTTC. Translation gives CASSVSYEQYF. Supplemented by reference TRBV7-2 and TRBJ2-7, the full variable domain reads GAGVSQSPSNKVTEKGKDVELRCDPISGHTALYWYRQSLGQGLEFLIYFQGNSAPDKSGLPSDRFSAERTGGSVSTLTIQRTQQEDSAVYLCASSVSYEQYFGPGTRLTVT.